The TCR beta chain described here comes from a study of blood T cell repertoires in COVID-19. The overall study: There were acute and convalescent COVID-19 samples, and they came from the United States, Italy and Spain. Nucleic acid was either cDNA or gDNA, and it came from T cells, B-cell-depleted T cells, or PBMCs.

Seattle participants joined during active infection and were tracked over time. This CDR3 contains 15 residues. The trim removed 6 bases at V and 1 base at J, leaving 6 bases unmatched. Germline-derived CDR1 and CDR2 are KGHSH and LQKENI. The authors' processing: Reference gene primer amplification gave estimated nucleated cell counts. This table comes from immunoSEQ multiplex PCR, and its TCRdb copy is limited to in-frame clones, with some not included. V and J calls and clone size are given by that table; D and trimming were obtained from the DNA. The sample holds around 150,000 clones, 93% seen once.

Sequences were obtained from peripheral blood. The gene calls are TRBV18 and TRBJ2-5; TRBD1 matches 9 bases. The receptor comes from a woman aged 60 to 75 with COVID-19, enrolled during active disease. The CDR3 spells CASSRGQGFQETQYF. CDR3 coding DNA: TGTGCCAGCTCGCGGGGACAGGGTTTCCAAGAGACCCAGTACTTC.